The entry below describes one T cell receptor beta chain. Its antigen is not known. From germline, CDR1 is MRHNA and CDR2 SNTAGT. Trimming cost V 3 bases and J 2 bases, with 9 bases left between them. This CDR3 is 14 amino acids long. These data originate in a study of OX40 agonist ivuxolimab in advanced cancers. Study results and caveats: Clonal expansion was among the lowest in partial responders at 0.1-3.0 mg/kg, especially CD8+.

Repertoires were generated with immunoSEQ multiplex PCR, while TCRdb's copy carries only in-frame clones and drops some. The sample holds 70,000 to 90,000 clones, roughly 91% seen once. The sample here was CD4+ or CD8+ T cells sorted from blood, taken in a trial of the OX40 agonist ivuxolimab. This rearrangement joins TRBV6-4 to TRBJ2-3; D is undetermined. The sequence was collected from an adult with an advanced solid tumor such as melanoma, head and neck, liver or kidney cancer. CDR3 protein: CASSEAPDTDTQYF. Written as DNA, the CDR3 is TGTGCCAGCAGTGAGGCGCCAGACACAGATACGCAGTATTTT.